This paragraph reports one TCR beta chain. Antigen: not known. An end of the junction does not agree with germline; a read error may underlie this. CDR3 length: 10 residues. Germline assignment: CDR1 ENHRY and CDR2 SYGVKD. These data are taken from a study of cytomegalovirus exposure and HLA in healthy donors. Study-wide results and caveats: Researchers reported that a few CMV-associated chains were confirmed in vitro as CMV antigen-specific. Overall, approximately 150 TCR beta chains were annotated as cytomegalovirus-associated.

Amplification used 60 Vbeta primers and 13 Jbeta primers. TCRdb keeps only in-frame clones here, not all; method: immunoSEQ multiplex PCR. The sample lists 70,000 or so clones, more than 75% seen once, with over 1.5% in the top ten. The clonotype comes from a man aged 18 to 29 in good health and CMV-seronegative. The V and J genes are TRBV10-3 and TRBJ1-2; TRBD1 is a possible D gene (5 bases). The sample was PBMCs. The CDR3 loop is CAISYGGGIF. The CDR3 DNA sequence: TGTGCCATCAGTTATGGGGGGGGTATCTTC.